This TCR beta chain is drawn from a study of T-cell memory formation after mild COVID-19. Germline V gives CDR1 MGHDK, CDR2 SYGVNS. CDR3 length: 15 residues. Trimming stripped 6 bases from V and 4 bases from J, with 18 bases between. In TCRdb, the 5' RACE reads were re-called with MiXCR into one record per CDR3 protein. The table has roughly 190,000 distinct CDR3 sequences, around 19% seen once; the top ten hold roughly 2.3%. The chain recombines TRBV25-1 with TRBJ1-2; TRBD1 is a possible D gene (5 bases). The sequence was obtained from an adult woman who had mild COVID-19 (a few samples of this study predate the infection). Cell type and time point are not known. Sequenced input: PBMCs or a T cell subset sorted from them (not recorded which). CDR3 residues: CASSSTAPGSYGYTF. The CDR3 DNA reads as TGTGCCAGCAGCTCGACAGCCCCAGGGTCCTATGGCTACACCTTC.